Shown below are 23 T cell receptor beta chains from a single sample sequenced in a study of blood T cell repertoires in COVID-19 (dated by TCRdb to about 2020). Library generation was performed with the immunoSEQ multiplex PCR assay. TCRdb's version of the immuneACCESS table is confined to in-frame rearrangements and falls short of the full clone set. An unresolved V gene accounts for under half of the shortfall where checked; the remainder is of unknown origin. Recorded for this sample are around 170,000 clones; about 81% of them occurred a single time. Approximately 15% of the sample lies in the top ten. Input material: peripheral blood. The receptor source for this set is a man younger than 45 with active or convalescent COVID-19.

The V and J genes are TRBV7-3 and TRBJ2-2; 8 bases line up with TRBD2. CDR3 length: 18 residues. V lost 2 bases and J lost 6; bases outside the gene matches: 14. Germline values: CDR1 SGHTA, CDR2 FQGTGA. The DNA of the CDR3 is TGTGCCAGCAGCTTACTAGGGGTCCTTGCGGGGGGATCCGGGGAGCTGTTTTTT. Amino acids: CASSLLGVLAGGSGELFF.

The chain links TRBV4-3 to TRBJ1-4; 9 bases are shared with TRBD1. V gave up 1 base and J gave up 8 bases; unmatched junction bases: 11. This CDR3 spans 17 amino acids. Germline CDR1 and CDR2: LGHNA and YSLEER. The CDR3 sequence: CASSQGTSGTGTEKLFF. For the CDR3, the DNA is TGCGCCAGCAGCCAAGGAACTTCCGGGACAGGGACCGAAAAACTGTTTTTT.

This clone was found once. The V call is TRBV7-9, the J call TRBJ1-1; D uncertain. This CDR3 contains 12 residues. The germline V gene encodes CDR1 SEHNR and CDR2 FQNEAQ (reference sequence). V was pared by 5 bases and J by 5 bases, with 9 bases between. As DNA, the CDR3 is TGTGCCAGCAGCCCCGTTCGGACTGAAGCTTTCTTT. Encoded protein: CASSPVRTEAFF. Full variable domain (remainder filled in from reference TRBV7-9 and TRBJ1-1): DTGVSQNPRHKITKRGQNVTFRCDPISEHNRLYWYRQTLGQGPEFLTYFQNEAQLEKSRLLSDRFSAERPKGSFSTLEIQRTEQGDSAMYLCASSPVRTEAFFGQGTRLTVV.

This chain joins TRBV9 and TRBJ2-2, with D maybe TRBD1 (7 bases). The CDR3 is 14 residues long. CDR1 SGDLS and CDR2 YYNGEE come from the germline V gene. Deletions cut 1 base from V and 6 bases from J, with 10 bases between. CDR3 DNA: TGTGCCAGCAGCGTAACAGGGGAGGCCGGGGAGCTGTTTTTT. It translates to CASSVTGEAGELFF.

This clone was counted a single time. J is TRBJ1-3 and V is TRBV11-3; D remains ambiguous. V was shortened by 5 bases and J by 3 bases, with 11 bases between the two germline ends. The CDR3 has 14 amino acids. Germline CDR1 and CDR2: SGHNT and YENEEA. CDR3 sequence reads: CASSPDPGGNTIYF. The DNA for the CDR3 is TGTGCCAGCAGCCCTGACCCAGGTGGAAACACCATATATTTT.

This sequence joins TRBV19 and TRBJ1-2; 8 bases fit TRBD1. V lost 5 bases and J lost 2; bases outside the gene matches: 4. The CDR3 has 14 amino acids. CDR1 and CDR2 (germline): LNHDA, SQIVND (reference sequence). In nucleotides, the CDR3 is TGTGCCAGTAGTGTTGACAGGGGCAACTATGGCTACACCTTC. It codes for CASSVDRGNYGYTF.

This clone was found once. This chain uses TRBV6-5 with TRBJ2-5; no firm D call. This CDR3 is built from 11 residues. Trimming cost V 5 bases and J 1 base, with 2 bases left between them. The germline V gene encodes CDR1 MNHEY and CDR2 SVGAGI. The CDR3 is CASSLQETQYF. The CDR3 DNA follows: TGTGCCAGCAGTCTCCAAGAGACCCAGTACTTC.

This clone was counted between two and nine times. The rearrangement links TRBV28 to TRBJ1-2; a weak D match, TRBD1 (5 bases). The V and J ends lost 5 bases and 6 bases respectively, with 25 bases between them. The CDR3 covers 17 residues. In germline, CDR1 is MDHEN, CDR2 SYDVKM. The CDR3 region is CASSLYPGQGRSHGYTF. Written as DNA, the CDR3 is TGTGCCAGCAGTCTTTATCCCGGGCAGGGTCGTAGCCATGGCTACACCTTC.

This clone was detected only once. The chain couples TRBV7-2 to TRBJ2-7; D possibly corresponds to TRBD1 (6 bases). CDR3 length equals 14 residues. Trimming took 4 bases from V and 1 from J, leaving 11 bases between them. Germline loops: CDR1 SGHTA, CDR2 FQGNSA. The CDR3 spells CASSYRQDSYEQYF. CDR3 DNA: TGTGCCAGCAGCTATCGACAGGATTCCTACGAGCAGTACTTC.

The V call is TRBV3-1 (or the pseudogene TRBV3-2), the J call TRBJ2-7, with 12 positions matching TRBD1. This CDR3 is built from 16 residues. With V trimmed by 5 bases and J by 2 bases, 7 bases remained unmatched. Germline CDR1 and CDR2: LGHDT and YNNKEL (reference sequence). CDR3 sequence reads: CASSRDRDRGPYEQYF. CDR3 DNA: TGTGCCAGCAGCAGGGACCGGGACAGGGGGCCCTACGAGCAGTACTTC.

V gene TRBV27 combines with J gene TRBJ1-2, with 9 nucleotides matching TRBD1. The trim removed 6 bases at V and 5 bases at J, leaving 10 bases unmatched. Per germline, CDR1 MNHEY and CDR2 SMNVEV (reference sequence). The CDR3 runs 15 residues. The CDR3 DNA reads as TGTGCCAGCAGATACAGGACAGGGGAACGGTATGGCTACACCTTC. The encoded protein is CASRYRTGERYGYTF.

The J gene is TRBJ1-2, the V gene TRBV28; D possibly corresponds to TRBD1 (5 bases). The CDR3 has 14 amino acids. V was clipped by 6 bases and J by 3 bases, with 14 bases between them. CDR1 is MDHEN and CDR2 is SYDVKM in the germline V gene. The CDR3 protein is CASSREYPDYGYTF. The DNA for the CDR3 is TGTGCCAGCAGCAGGGAATATCCAGACTATGGCTACACCTTC.

At least ten counts were recorded for this clone. This rearrangement joins TRBV7-3 to TRBJ1-6, with D hard to call. The CDR3 contains 14 residues. The V gene lost 4 bases and the J gene lost 8 bases, with 12 bases spanning the gap. CDR1 and CDR2 from the germline V gene are SGHTA and FQGTGA. The CDR3 coding sequence is TGTGCCAGCAGCTCGGGGTTAGCTGATTCACCCCTCCACTTT. Its translation: CASSSGLADSPLHF.

V is TRBV18 and J is TRBJ1-4; 8 nucleotides match TRBD1. The length of the CDR3 is 14 residues. Germline values: CDR1 KGHSH, CDR2 LQKENI. Trimming took 3 bases from V and 12 from J; bases not matched to a gene: 9. For the CDR3, the DNA is TGTGCCAGCTCACCGGGACAGGCGCCCGTTGAACTGTTTTTT. This translates into CASSPGQAPVELFF. The variable domain in full, with the rest retrieved from reference TRBV18 and TRBJ1-4, is NAGVMQNPRHLVRRRGQEARLRCSPMKGHSHVYWYRQLPEEGLKFMVYLQKENIIDESGMPKERFSAEFPKEGPSILRIQQVVRGDSAAYFCASSPGQAPVELFFGSGTQLSVL.

This clone was detected once. This chain joins TRBV19 and TRBJ2-1; D not certain. Germline lookup yields CDR1 LNHDA and CDR2 SQIVND (reference sequence). CDR3 length: 14 residues. V lost 7 bases, J lost 1 base, and 11 bases lay in between. The CDR3 region is CASKEELSYNEQFF. The CDR3 nucleotides read TGTGCCAGTAAAGAAGAGCTGTCCTACAATGAGCAGTTCTTC.

This clone was seen more than once but under ten times. The chain has TRBV11-2 and TRBJ2-7; 7 nucleotides align to TRBD2. The CDR3 is made up of 16 amino acids. CDR1 is SGHAT, CDR2 FQNNGV, per germline. Losses at the gene ends were 1 base for V and 0 bases for J; bases not matched to a gene: 6. DNA of the CDR3: TGTGCCAGCAGCTTAGGAATAGCGGGTGTCTCCTACGAGCAGTACTTC. This codes for CASSLGIAGVSYEQYF. Full variable domain (remainder filled in from reference TRBV11-2 and TRBJ2-7): EAGVAQSPRYKIIEKRQSVAFWCNPISGHATLYWYQQILGQGPKLLIQFQNNGVVDDSQLPKDRFSAERLKGVDSTLKIQPAKLEDSAVYLCASSLGIAGVSYEQYFGPGTRLTVT.

The CDR3 reads CASSQGESSGGGASNEQFF. The CDR3 DNA sequence: TGTGCCAGCAGCCAAGGTGAGAGTAGCGGCGGGGGGGCGTCCAATGAGCAGTTCTTC. The chain is built from TRBV14 and TRBJ2-1, with 9 positions matching TRBD2. CDR1 is SGHDN and CDR2 is FVKESK in the germline V gene. The J segment lost 6 bases and the V segment lost 1 base, leaving 16 bases of the junction unmatched. CDR3 length: 19 residues.

V usage is TRBV19 and J usage is TRBJ1-1, with 7 bases that match TRBD1. The CDR3 loop spans 15 amino acids. The junction had 8 bases not matched to a gene; V was cut back by 5 bases and J by 2 bases. Per the germline V gene, CDR1 is LNHDA and CDR2 is SQIVND (reference sequence). The CDR3 nucleotides are TGTGCCAGTAGTGTTACCGGGACAGTAAACACTGAAGCTTTCTTT. This gives the protein CASSVTGTVNTEAFF. The whole variable domain, filled in from reference TRBV19 and TRBJ1-1, reads DGGITQSPKYLFRKEGQNVTLSCEQNLNHDAMYWYRQDPGQGLRLIYYSQIVNDFQKGDIAEGYSVSREKKESFPLTVTSAQKNPTAFYLCASSVTGTVNTEAFFGQGTRLTVV.

This chain uses TRBV29-1 with TRBJ1-1; D remains unclear. V lost 1 base and J lost 0, with 6 bases in between. Per germline, CDR1 SQVTM and CDR2 ANQGSEA. The CDR3 spans 13 residues. This chain's CDR3 is CSVEAQMNTEAFF. CDR3 nucleotides: TGCAGCGTTGAAGCCCAGATGAACACTGAAGCTTTCTTT.

Comments on this clone: The sample carries other DNA sequences with the same CDR3. The genes are TRBV18 and TRBJ1-5; tentatively, D is TRBD1 (5 bases). Per germline, CDR1 KGHSH and CDR2 LQKENI. V was cut by 0 bases and J by 5 bases, with 8 bases left in between. CDR3 length: 14 residues. Written as DNA, the CDR3 is TGTGCCAGCTCACCACCGGGAGGGGATCAGCCCCAGCATTTT. As protein: CASSPPGGDQPQHF.

This clone was detected many times. The rearrangement uses TRBV7-6 and TRBJ1-6, with 8 bases identical to TRBD1. Unmatched junction bases numbered 10, after V lost 5 bases and J lost 10 bases. There are 15 residues in the CDR3. CDR1 and CDR2 from the germline V gene are SGHVS and FNYEAQ. CDR3 residues: CASSPTGQGRSPLHF. The CDR3 bases are TGTGCCAGCAGCCCAACTGGACAGGGAAGATCACCCCTCCACTTT.

This chain connects TRBV9 to TRBJ1-4, with 9 bases aligning to TRBD1. Unmatched junction bases numbered 2, after V lost 4 bases and J lost 4 bases. Germline V gene lookup returns CDR1 SGDLS and CDR2 YYNGEE. The CDR3 loop spans 14 amino acids. The CDR3 region is CASSMTGGNEKLFF. The CDR3 coding sequence is TGTGCCAGCAGCATGACAGGGGGTAATGAAAAACTGTTTTTT.

The chain is built from TRBV30 and TRBJ2-5, with unresolved D. V lost 2 bases and J lost 7, with 14 bases in between. CDR1 GTSNPN and CDR2 SVGIG come from the germline V gene (reference sequence). CDR3 length: 13 residues. The CDR3 is CAWSPGGDGTQYF. Here the CDR3 DNA reads TGTGCCTGGAGTCCTGGTGGAGACGGGACCCAGTACTTC.